These 20 T cell receptor beta chains originate from one sample sequenced in a study of T cell responses to AZD1222 COVID-19 vaccine. Here immunoSEQ multiplex PCR was the method, and the copy in TCRdb shows in-frame clones only, minus some. In the table there are around 100,000 clones, 75% to 90% of which are singletons. Source: peripheral blood, taken on day 0 of AZD1222 vaccination. These receptor sequences come from an adult in good health.

The V call is TRBV29-1, the J call TRBJ2-5, with D perhaps matching TRBD1 or TRBD2 (5 bases each). The CDR3 length is 16 residues. CDR1 is SQVTM, CDR2 ANQGSEA, per germline. Between the trimmed V and J ends, which lost 0 bases and 5 bases, there was a span of 19 bases. The CDR3: CSVEDLRGRGRETQYF. CDR3 sequence (DNA): TGCAGCGTTGAAGATCTAAGGGGACGGGGAAGGGAGACCCAGTACTTC.

The V gene is TRBV7-9, the J gene TRBJ1-2; maybe TRBD1 (5 bases). The germline V gene has CDR1 SEHNR and CDR2 FQNEAQ (reference sequence). V was pared by 5 bases and J by 1 base, with 8 bases between. The CDR3 is made up of 13 amino acids. The CDR3 DNA follows: TGTGCCAGCAGCCAGACAGATAACTATGGCTACACCTTC. It yields the protein CASSQTDNYGYTF.

The chain joins TRBV12-3 or TRBV12-4 to TRBJ1-2; a possible D gene is TRBD1 (6 bases). Trimming took 8 bases from V and 5 from J, leaving 15 bases between them. The CDR3 totals 13 residues. The CDR3 sequence is CASPYRDGYGYTF. DNA for the CDR3: TGTGCCAGCCCGTACAGGGATGGGTATGGCTACACCTTC.

The chain recombines TRBV19 with TRBJ2-6; D might be TRBD1 (7 bases). The CDR3 totals 17 residues. CDR1 LNHDA and CDR2 SQIVND come from the germline V gene (reference sequence). Trimming removed 0 bases from V and 4 bases from J, with 13 bases in between. CDR3 DNA: TGTGCCAGTAGTATAGATCAGGGGGGCTACGGGGCCAACGTCCTGACTTTC. The encoded protein is CASSIDQGGYGANVLTF.

The V and J genes are TRBV5-5 and TRBJ2-2; the D gene is possibly TRBD1 (5 bases). The CDR3 consists of 14 residues. Trimming removed 1 base at V and 7 bases at J, with 11 bases between. Germline CDR1 SGHKS, CDR2 YYEKEE (reference sequence). As DNA, the CDR3 is TGTGCCAGCAGCTTGCTGGGGCTGGGCGGGGAGCTGTTTTTT. This gives the protein CASSLLGLGGELFF.

The V gene is TRBV5-8, the J gene TRBJ1-6; D is undetermined. V was cut by 0 bases and J by 0 bases, with 7 bases left in between. Looked up from germline, CDR1 is SGHTS and CDR2 is YDEGEE. The CDR3 consists of 16 residues. The CDR3 bases are TGTGCCAGCAGCTTGGAGGGAAGCTCCTATAATTCACCCCTCCACTTT. This encodes CASSLEGSSYNSPLHF.

The rearrangement joins TRBV5-4 to TRBJ1-2, with TRBD1 identical over 11 bases. The CDR3 runs to 14 residues. From germline, CDR1 is SGHNT and CDR2 YYREEE (reference sequence). J gave up 6 bases and V 5 bases, and 6 bases lay outside the gene matches. The CDR3 bases are TGTGCCAGCAGGTCCGGGACAGGGGGGGATGGCTACACCTTC. Translating gives CASRSGTGGDGYTF.

V is TRBV5-1 and J is TRBJ1-1, with D possibly TRBD1 on 5 matching bases. The length of the CDR3 is 15 residues. Looked up from germline, CDR1 is SGHRS and CDR2 is YFSETQ. Between the trimmed V and J ends, which lost 6 bases and 1 base, there was a span of 16 bases. CDR3 sequence (DNA): TGCGCCAGCACCAAGCAGGGAGGCCGGAACACTGAAGCTTTCTTT. Protein sequence: CASTKQGGRNTEAFF.

This clone was detected once. The rearrangement links TRBV19 to TRBJ2-3, with no clear D. The ends were cut back, 0 bases at V and 0 bases at J, with 4 bases in the middle. The CDR3 spans 14 residues. CDR1 is LNHDA and CDR2 is SQIVND in the germline V gene (reference sequence). CDR3 residues: CASSIDPSTDTQYF. The CDR3 DNA follows: TGTGCCAGTAGTATAGACCCAAGCACAGATACGCAGTATTTT.

The V gene is TRBV3-1 (or the pseudogene TRBV3-2), the J gene TRBJ2-5, with D possibly TRBD2 on 5 matching bases. The CDR3 consists of 14 residues. The ends were cut back, 1 base at V and 4 bases at J, with 10 bases in the middle. Germline CDR1 and CDR2: LGHDT and YNNKEL (reference sequence). The CDR3 DNA reads TGTGCCAGCAGCCAAGGGTGGAGCGGAGAGACCCAGTACTTC. Its protein product is CASSQGWSGETQYF.

This rearrangement joins TRBV12-3 or TRBV12-4 to TRBJ1-1; D remains unclear. Trimming shortened V by 3 bases and J by 4 bases, and 9 bases separated the two germline ends. The CDR3 sequence is 13 residues long. The CDR3: CASSFRLGTEAFF. In DNA, the CDR3 is TGTGCCAGCAGTTTCCGTCTAGGCACTGAAGCTTTCTTT.

The chain joins TRBV14 to TRBJ1-2; TRBD1 aligns across 7 bases. The CDR3 has 16 residues. Germline values: CDR1 SGHDN, CDR2 FVKESK. With 2 bases clipped from V and 6 bases from J, the junction kept 12 bases outside the gene matches. The CDR3 here is CASSQTGTAYRDGYTF. The CDR3 DNA follows: TGTGCCAGCAGCCAAACCGGGACAGCGTACAGGGATGGCTACACCTTC.

The chain has TRBV21-1 and TRBJ2-1; the DNA was not used to check the table's D call, TRBD1. TRBV21-1 is flagged as a pseudogene. The CDR3 is made up of 14 amino acids. The CDR3 here is CARCPTSSYNEQFF. Here the CDR3 DNA reads TGTGCCAGATGTCCGACATCCTCCTACAATGAGCAGTTCTTC.

The chain carries TRBV4-2 and TRBJ2-7; D is undetermined. The CDR3 sequence is 14 residues long. The germline V and J ends were trimmed by 1 base and 2 bases, with 9 bases remaining between them. In germline, CDR1 is LGHNA, CDR2 YNFKEQ. In nucleotides, the CDR3 is TGTGCCAGCAGCCAAGTTCCTCCCCCCTACGAGCAGTACTTC. Translation gives CASSQVPPPYEQYF.

The genes are TRBV6-5 and TRBJ1-2; D ambiguous. The V end lost 7 bases, the J end lost 8 bases, and 14 bases lay between the germline ends. The CDR3 loop spans 12 amino acids. CDR1 is MNHEY and CDR2 is SVGAGI in the germline V gene. CDR3 nucleotide sequence: TGTGCCAGCACCACGACCGCCCAGGGCTACACCTTC. Its translation: CASTTTAQGYTF.

The rearrangement uses TRBV9 and TRBJ1-6; D uncertain. The germline V gene has CDR1 SGDLS and CDR2 YYNGEE. Trimming stripped 4 bases from V and 10 bases from J, with 18 bases between. The CDR3 totals 15 residues. Here the CDR3 reads CASSTSGQINSPLHF. Written as DNA, the CDR3 is TGTGCCAGCAGCACATCGGGCCAAATAAACTCACCCCTCCACTTT.

The chain joins TRBV7-2 to TRBJ1-4, with D perhaps TRBD1 (6 bases). CDR3 length equals 15 residues. Germline V gene sequence: CDR1 SGHTA, CDR2 FQGNSA. Trimming left V 4 bases short and J 3 bases short, with 12 bases between. In DNA form, the CDR3 reads TGTGCCAGCAGCTCAAGGGGGGTAGCTAATGAAAAACTGTTTTTT. Its translation: CASSSRGVANEKLFF.

J is TRBJ2-3 and V is TRBV6-6, with TRBD2 identical over 7 bases. CDR3 length equals 15 residues. The J segment lost 2 bases and the V segment lost 1 base, leaving 3 bases of the junction unmatched. CDR1 and CDR2 (germline): MNHNY, SVGAGI (reference sequence). This CDR3 is CASSYWAGDTDTQYF. In DNA form, the CDR3 reads TGTGCCAGCAGTTACTGGGCGGGAGACACAGATACGCAGTATTTT.

The J gene is TRBJ1-4, the V gene TRBV7-8, with a tentative D call TRBD1 (5 bases). V was cut by 1 base and J by 8 bases, with 14 bases left in between. Germline V gene lookup returns CDR1 SGHVS and CDR2 FQNEAQ. The CDR3 runs to 15 residues. CDR3 sequence reads: CASSLVWGIGEKLFF. The CDR3 nucleotides read TGTGCCAGCAGCTTAGTGTGGGGGATAGGCGAAAAACTGTTTTTT.

This clone was detected once. J is TRBJ2-3 and V is TRBV12-3 or TRBV12-4; D uncertain. CDR3 length: 12 amino acids. The ends were cut back, 4 bases at V and 5 bases at J, with 7 bases in the middle. The CDR3 bases are TGTGCCAGCAGTTCCCCCCGAGATACGCAGTATTTT. Translation gives CASSSPRDTQYF.